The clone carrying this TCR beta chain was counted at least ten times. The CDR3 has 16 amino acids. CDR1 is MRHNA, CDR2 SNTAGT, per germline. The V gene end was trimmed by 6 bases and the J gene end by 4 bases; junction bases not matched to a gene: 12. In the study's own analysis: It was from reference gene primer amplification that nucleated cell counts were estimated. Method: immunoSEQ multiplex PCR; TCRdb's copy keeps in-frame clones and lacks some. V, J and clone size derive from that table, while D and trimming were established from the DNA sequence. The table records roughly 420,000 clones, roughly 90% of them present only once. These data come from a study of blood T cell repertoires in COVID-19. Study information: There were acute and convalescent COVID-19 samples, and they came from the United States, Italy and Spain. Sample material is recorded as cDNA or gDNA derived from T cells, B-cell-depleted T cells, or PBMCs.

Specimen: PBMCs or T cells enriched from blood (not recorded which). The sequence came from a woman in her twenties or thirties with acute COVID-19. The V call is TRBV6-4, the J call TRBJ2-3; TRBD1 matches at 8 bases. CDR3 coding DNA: TGTGCCAGCAGCCCCGACGCAGGGGGCTGGGCAGATACGCAGTATTTT. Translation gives CASSPDAGGWADTQYF.